This note documents a single T cell receptor (beta chain) sequence. What it recognizes is unknown. This sample stems from a study of T cells after yellow fever vaccination. Study-level points and caveats: Post-booster samples contained most primary-vaccination clones (about 95% CD4, about 90% CD8). Researchers report a weaker secondary response that nonetheless peaked faster, day 5 versus 15.

The ends were cut back, 4 bases at V and 4 bases at J, with 8 bases in the middle. The length of the CDR3 is 12 residues. Germline values: CDR1 SGHAT, CDR2 FQNNGV. A single record per CDR3 protein comes from TCRdb applying MiXCR to the 5' RACE reads. The sample shows around 140,000 distinct CDR3 sequences, 5% to 8% of them seen only once. V gene TRBV11-2 combines with J gene TRBJ2-7; D not resolved. The receptor was isolated from a man aged 25-40 years who received the YFV17D yellow fever vaccine. The sample here was CD4+ T cells sorted from PBMCs, taken 10 days after the yellow fever booster vaccination. The CDR3 sequence is CASSSDRYEQYF. In DNA form, the CDR3 reads TGTGCCAGCAGCTCCGACCGATACGAGCAGTACTTC.